Sequencing of this TCR beta chain was carried out in a study of T cells and copy number aberrations in small-cell lung cancer. The data were produced by immunoSEQ multiplex PCR, yet TCRdb's version contains in-frame clones alone and is incomplete. The sample lists fewer than 10,000 clones; roughly 79% were seen once. Trimming stripped 0 bases from V and 2 bases from J, with 6 bases between. Per the germline V gene, CDR1 is SGHRS and CDR2 is YFSETQ. The CDR3 has 14 amino acids. The TCR comes from a man in his 60s with small cell lung cancer. Material: normal tissue next to the tumor. This chain links TRBV5-1 with TRBJ1-3; D is undetermined. The CDR3 loop reads CASSLVGAGNTIYF. In DNA form, the CDR3 reads TGCGCCAGCAGCTTGGTTGGGGCTGGAAACACCATATATTTT.